One sample yielded the 20 T cell receptor beta chains listed below, sequenced in a study of blood T cell repertoires in COVID-19. Method: immunoSEQ multiplex PCR; TCRdb's copy keeps in-frame clones and lacks some. The data hold about 210,000 clones, with just under 85% observed a single time. The sample taken for sequencing was peripheral blood. The receptors originated from a woman aged 45 to 65 with active or convalescent COVID-19.

This clone was picked up one time. Other DNA sequences in this specimen translate into the identical CDR3. This chain links TRBV5-1 with TRBJ1-2, with D perhaps TRBD1 (5 bases). The CDR3 totals 13 residues. Germline V gene sequence: CDR1 SGHRS, CDR2 YFSETQ. The V end lost 4 bases, the J end lost 3 bases, and 10 bases lay between the germline ends. CDR3: CASSRTGDYGYTF. Written as DNA, the CDR3 is TGCGCCAGCAGCCGAACGGGGGACTATGGCTACACCTTC.

The chain couples TRBV5-1 to TRBJ1-2; TRBD1 agrees at 8 bases. The CDR3 is made up of 16 amino acids. J lost 3 bases, V lost 3 bases, and 10 bases had no gene match. Germline V lookup: CDR1 SGHRS, CDR2 YFSETQ. The CDR3 DNA sequence: TGCGCCAGCAGCTCGGGCAGGGGGCCTTTGGACTATGGCTACACCTTC. Its protein product is CASSSGRGPLDYGYTF.

V gene TRBV28 combines with J gene TRBJ1-6, with D possibly being TRBD1 (6 bases). The germline V and J ends were trimmed by 6 bases and 7 bases, with 13 bases remaining between them. Germline CDR1 is MDHEN and CDR2 is SYDVKM. This CDR3 is 14 amino acids long. CDR3 residues: CASRVRGTNSPLHF. CDR3 nucleotide sequence: TGTGCCAGCAGGGTAAGGGGGACCAATTCACCCCTCCACTTT.

This clone has only one observation. The chain carries TRBV27 and TRBJ1-1; 8 nucleotides align to TRBD1. Germline CDR1 and CDR2: MNHEY and SMNVEV (reference sequence). The CDR3 totals 15 residues. Germline trimming cut 4 bases from V and 6 bases from J; bases unmatched to any gene: 10. The CDR3 DNA is TGTGCCAGCAGTTCCTCAGGGGGCCGTGGTTCTGAAGCTTTCTTT. It yields the protein CASSSSGGRGSEAFF.

J is TRBJ1-2 and V is TRBV19; D unclear. The CDR3 length is 13 residues. Germline V lookup: CDR1 LNHDA, CDR2 SQIVND (reference sequence). V shed 5 bases and J shed 2 bases, with 9 bases lying between them. The CDR3 DNA reads as TGTGCCAGTAGTTTCGGACTGAACTATGGCTACACCTTC. Its protein product is CASSFGLNYGYTF.

This chain links TRBV3-1 (or the pseudogene TRBV3-2) with TRBJ1-2; possibly TRBD1 for D (5 bases). Trimming took 4 bases from V and 5 from J, leaving 8 bases between them. CDR3 length: 12 residues. The germline V gene has CDR1 LGHDT and CDR2 YNNKEL (reference sequence). The DNA of the CDR3 is TGTGCCAGCAGCCCCGGGGGTTATGGCTACACCTTC. This sequence encodes CASSPGGYGYTF.

The rearrangement links TRBV28 to TRBJ1-5; no clear D gene. The CDR3 contains 14 residues. V shed 3 bases and J shed 2 bases, with 8 bases lying between them. Germline values: CDR1 MDHEN, CDR2 SYDVKM. DNA for the CDR3: TGTGCCAGCAGTTTCGGTGTGGGCAATCAGCCCCAGCATTTT. Translating it yields CASSFGVGNQPQHF.

A single count supports this clone. V usage is TRBV18 and J usage is TRBJ1-1, with no clear D. The CDR3 consists of 15 residues. The germline gives CDR1 KGHSH, CDR2 LQKENI. Trimming stripped 0 bases from V and 4 bases from J, with 12 bases between. The CDR3 nucleotides read TGTGCCAGCTCACCACCGGCGGGGTTTAGCACTGAAGCTTTCTTT. It encodes CASSPPAGFSTEAFF.

The V and J genes are TRBV15 and TRBJ2-3; D might be TRBD1 (6 bases). CDR1 and CDR2 from the germline V gene are LNHNV and YYDKDF (reference sequence). V was clipped by 2 bases and J by 2 bases, with 8 bases between them. The CDR3 runs 14 residues. DNA for the CDR3: TGTGCCACCAGCAGATACAGGGACACAGATACGCAGTATTTT. Translating it yields CATSRYRDTDTQYF.

In this sample, this clone turned up once. The chain combines TRBV5-6 with TRBJ1-1, with D maybe TRBD1 (5 bases). Trimming stripped 4 bases from V and 6 bases from J, with 22 bases between. The CDR3 is 16 residues long. CDR1 is SGHDT, CDR2 YYEEEE, per germline. The CDR3 bases are TGTGCCAGCAGCCGCCCCACCGGAGACAGTCGCGCTGAAGCTTTCTTT. Protein product: CASSRPTGDSRAEAFF.

This clone was picked up a small number of times. The chain combines TRBV11-2 with TRBJ1-5; 8 bases line up with TRBD1. Unmatched junction bases numbered 4, after V lost 5 bases and J lost 7 bases. CDR3 length: 13 residues. CDR1 and CDR2 from the germline V gene are SGHAT and FQNNGV. DNA for the CDR3: TGTGCCAGCAGCCAGGACAGGGCCCAGCCCCAGCATTTT. Residues: CASSQDRAQPQHF.

The rearrangement links TRBV23-1 to TRBJ2-2; TRBD1 matches at 9 bases. TRBV23-1 is placed among ORFs of uncertain function. V gave up 4 bases and J gave up 5 bases; unmatched junction bases: 5. The CDR3 is 15 amino acids. The CDR3 spells CASSLGTGRTGELFF. CDR3 coding DNA: TGCGCCAGCAGTCTGGGGACAGGGAGGACCGGGGAGCTGTTTTTT.

The chain's CDR3 is CASRRDTLTDTQYF. For the CDR3, the DNA is TGTGCCAGCAGGAGGGACACCCTCACAGATACGCAGTATTTT. The rearrangement links TRBV6-5 to TRBJ2-3, with a weak D call TRBD1 (6 bases). Trimming removed 6 bases at V and 2 bases at J, with 12 bases between. CDR3 length: 14 residues. Germline V gene sequence: CDR1 MNHEY, CDR2 SVGAGI.

The chain joins TRBV28 to TRBJ1-1; the match to TRBD1 covers 8 bases. Trimming removed 5 bases from V and 0 bases from J; junction bases left unmatched: 5. The CDR3 has 15 residues. In germline, CDR1 is MDHEN, CDR2 SYDVKM. CDR3 region: CASSPLDRVNTEAFF. In nucleotides, the CDR3 is TGTGCCAGCAGTCCCTTGGACAGGGTGAACACTGAAGCTTTCTTT.

This chain links TRBV24-1 with TRBJ1-1; the D gene is possibly TRBD1 (6 bases). The CDR3 is 13 residues long. In germline, CDR1 is KGHDR, CDR2 SFDVKD. V lost 2 bases and J 8 bases, leaving 11 bases between the germline ends. This chain's CDR3 is CATSDSGGREAFF. Written as DNA, the CDR3 is TGTGCCACCAGTGATTCGGGGGGGCGAGAAGCTTTCTTT.

CDR3 coding DNA: TGTGCCACCAGTCCCTCCGGGACAGGGTTCGATGGCTACACCTTC. This sequence encodes CATSPSGTGFDGYTF. The chain carries TRBV24-1 and TRBJ1-2, with 9 bases identical to TRBD1. The CDR3 has 15 residues. The J segment lost 6 bases and the V segment lost 6 bases, leaving 10 bases of the junction unmatched. In germline, CDR1 is KGHDR, CDR2 SFDVKD.

In nucleotides, the CDR3 is TGTGCCAGCCTTTCACCGGTATCCTACGAGCAGTACTTC. It codes for CASLSPVSYEQYF. V usage is TRBV28 and J usage is TRBJ2-7; no clear D. The CDR3 has 13 residues. Deletions cut 8 bases from V and 1 base from J, with 12 bases between. Germline V gene data show CDR1 as MDHEN and CDR2 as SYDVKM.

V is TRBV5-4 and J is TRBJ1-1, with 11 bases identical to TRBD1. The CDR3 runs to 16 residues. After removal of 4 bases from V and 0 bases from J, the junction contained 5 bases not matched to a gene. The germline CDR1 and CDR2 sequences are SGHNT and YYREEE (reference sequence). The CDR3 here is CASSKRTGGMNTEAFF. CDR3 coding DNA: TGTGCCAGCAGCAAGCGGACAGGGGGCATGAACACTGAAGCTTTCTTT.

The genes are TRBV5-4 and TRBJ1-5, with 8 positions matching TRBD1. Trimming cost V 1 base and J 7 bases; bases outside gene matches: 4. CDR1 and CDR2 from the germline V gene are SGHNT and YYREEE (reference sequence). CDR3 size: 14 residues. The CDR3 DNA is TGTGCCAGCAGCTTGCAGGGGGCGCGGCAGCCCCAGCATTTT. It codes for CASSLQGARQPQHF.

The CDR3 spells CASSLEGQGGNEQFF. CDR3 sequence (DNA): TGCGCCAGCAGCTTGGAAGGACAGGGAGGCAATGAGCAGTTCTTC. The rearrangement joins TRBV5-1 to TRBJ2-1; TRBD1 agrees at 8 bases. V shed 0 bases and J 6 bases; nucleotides not matched to a gene: 5. Germline CDR1 reads SGHRS; CDR2 reads YFSETQ. CDR3 length: 15 residues.